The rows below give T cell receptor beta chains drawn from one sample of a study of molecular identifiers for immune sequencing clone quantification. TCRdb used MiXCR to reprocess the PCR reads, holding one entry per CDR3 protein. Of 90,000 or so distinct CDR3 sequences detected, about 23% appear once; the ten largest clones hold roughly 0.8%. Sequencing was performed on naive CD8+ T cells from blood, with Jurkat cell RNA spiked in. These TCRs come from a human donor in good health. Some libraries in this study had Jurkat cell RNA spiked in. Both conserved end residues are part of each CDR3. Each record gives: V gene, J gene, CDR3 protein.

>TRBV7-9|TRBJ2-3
CASSLAGSTDTQYF
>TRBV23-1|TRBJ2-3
CASKGELANTQYF
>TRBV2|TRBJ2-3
CASSGTGLDTQYF
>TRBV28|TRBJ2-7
CASSLDLGTVFYEQYF
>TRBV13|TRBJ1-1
CASSLVDAAFF
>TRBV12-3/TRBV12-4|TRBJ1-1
CASSFFLGMNTEAFF
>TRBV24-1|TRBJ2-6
CATSDPTSPGPAGANVLTF
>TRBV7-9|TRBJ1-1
CASSSGSMGPEAFF
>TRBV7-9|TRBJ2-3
CASSLVVTSGSTDTQYF
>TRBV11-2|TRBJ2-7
CASSSTAGEGKADEQYF
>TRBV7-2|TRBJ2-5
CASSLGGTGGEETQYF
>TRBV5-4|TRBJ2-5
CASSPKTGTSGYQETQYF
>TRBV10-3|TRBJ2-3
CAISLAGGSDTQYF
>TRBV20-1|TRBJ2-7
CSAFLLAGDVNEQYF
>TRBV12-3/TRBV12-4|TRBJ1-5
CASRGGGYRQPQHF